The T cell receptor (beta chain) under discussion was sequenced for a study of PD-1 blockade in classical Hodgkin lymphoma. Notes on the study in general: Whereas CD4+ TCR diversity had risen significantly by C4D1, CD8+ TCR diversity had not. What drove the repertoire differences, possibly disease activity or prior therapy, has not been defined.

To note about this clone: Its antigen is not known.

Autologous stem cell transplantation was followed by relapse in every patient, and brentuximab vedotin exposure varied. Magnetic depletion of unwanted cells isolated CD4+ T cells from thawed PBMCs. Patients showed best responses of complete response, partial response or progressive disease. Produced via immunoSEQ multiplex PCR; TCRdb's table is partial and in-frame only. The top ten hold 2% to 3% of the sample, which has tens of thousands of clones, around 86% seen once. V was clipped by 4 bases and J by 0 bases, with 13 bases between them. The CDR3 has 15 residues. Germline-derived CDR1 and CDR2 are MDHEN and SYDVKM.

The source was CD4+ T cells from blood, collected at baseline. The rearrangement uses TRBV28 and TRBJ2-7; D may be TRBD1 or TRBD2 (6 bases each). The receptor was derived from a human donor with classical Hodgkin lymphoma. The CDR3 region is CASSSQGAGSYEQYF. The CDR3, as DNA: TGTGCCAGCAGTTCACAGGGAGCGGGCTCCTACGAGCAGTACTTC.